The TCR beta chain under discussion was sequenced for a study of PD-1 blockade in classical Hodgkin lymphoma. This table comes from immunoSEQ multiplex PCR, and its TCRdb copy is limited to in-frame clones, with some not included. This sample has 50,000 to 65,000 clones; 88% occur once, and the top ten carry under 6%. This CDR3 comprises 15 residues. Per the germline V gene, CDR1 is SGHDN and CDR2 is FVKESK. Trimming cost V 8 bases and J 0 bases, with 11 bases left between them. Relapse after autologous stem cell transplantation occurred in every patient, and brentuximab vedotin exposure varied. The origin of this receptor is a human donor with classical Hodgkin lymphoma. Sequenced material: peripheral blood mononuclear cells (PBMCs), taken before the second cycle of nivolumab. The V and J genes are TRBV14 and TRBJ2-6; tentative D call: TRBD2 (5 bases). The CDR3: CASSLTSSGANVLTF. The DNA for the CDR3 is TGTGCCAGCTCGCTTACTAGCTCTGGGGCCAACGTCCTGACTTTC.